These T cell receptor beta chains were read from a single sample in a study of a mutant IDH1 vaccine in newly diagnosed glioma. These receptors' antigens are unknown. The data were produced by immunoSEQ multiplex PCR, yet TCRdb's version contains in-frame clones alone and is incomplete. The table includes about 42,000 clones, around 83% detected once. Here the sequenced sample was PBMCs, taken from a glioma patient whose treatment included an IDH1 peptide vaccine. All receptors come from a woman aged 50 to 65 with glioma. The CDR3 runs from the conserved cysteine through the conserved F or W. The order of the fields is J gene, D gene, clone size, V gene, CDR3 protein, CDR3 DNA. D genes are given only for firm matches. Only part of the rows carry a size: once, few, many, or a class if the clone is expanded.

>TRBJ1-4|NA|NA|TRBV28
CASSLSGSEKLFF
TGTGCCAGCAGTTTATCAGGGTCTGAAAAACTGTTTTTT
>TRBJ1-2|NA|NA|TRBV6-6
CASSPGLFNYGYTF
TGTGCCAGCAGTCCGGGACTGTTTAACTATGGCTACACCTTC
>TRBJ2-3|NA|NA|TRBV10-3
CAIRTRQGRVTDTQYF
TGTGCCATCAGGACGCGCCAGGGCCGGGTAACAGATACGCAGTATTTT
>TRBJ1-2|TRBD1|NA|TRBV5-1
CASSLLTGGDYGYTF
TGCGCCAGCAGTCTACTAACAGGGGGCGACTATGGCTACACCTTC
>TRBJ2-1|TRBD1|NA|TRBV2
CATDRGSSHNEQFF
TGTGCCACAGACAGGGGCAGTTCCCACAATGAGCAGTTCTTC
>TRBJ2-7|NA|NA|TRBV7-2
CASSINPSYEQYF
TGTGCCAGCAGCATAAACCCCTCCTACGAGCAGTACTTC
>TRBJ1-1|NA|NA|TRBV6-1
CASIFGQLNTEAFF
TGTGCCAGCATTTTCGGGCAGTTGAACACTGAAGCTTTCTTT
>TRBJ2-1|TRBD2|NA|TRBV15
CAAKRGLYNEQFF
TGTGCCGCCAAGCGGGGGCTTTACAATGAGCAGTTCTTC
>TRBJ2-5|NA|once|TRBV5-1
CASSLMGRETQYF
TGCGCCAGCAGCTTGATGGGTAGGGAGACCCAGTACTTC
>TRBJ2-2|TRBD1|NA|TRBV5-6
CASSTGQGVIPGELFF
TGTGCCAGCAGCACGGGGCAGGGGGTCATCCCCGGGGAGCTGTTTTTT
>TRBJ2-7|NA|NA|TRBV2
CASSRSSYEQYF
TGTGCCAGCAGTCGCAGCTCCTACGAGCAGTACTTC
>TRBJ2-2|TRBD2|NA|TRBV7-2
CASSLAMGRGGNTGELFF
TGTGCCAGCAGCTTAGCGATGGGGCGGGGGGGAAATACCGGGGAGCTGTTTTTT
>TRBJ2-2|TRBD2|NA|TRBV4-1
CASSQQTSLGPGELFF
TGCGCCAGCAGCCAACAGACTAGCTTGGGCCCCGGGGAGCTGTTTTTT
>TRBJ1-4|NA|NA|TRBV5-4
CASRSNFATNEKLFF
TGTGCCAGCAGATCTAACTTTGCAACTAATGAAAAACTGTTTTTT
>TRBJ1-2|NA|NA|TRBV7-8
CASSLRGDGYTF
TGTGCCAGCAGCTTAAGAGGGGATGGCTACACCTTC
>TRBJ2-7|TRBD1|NA|TRBV29-1
CSVEGTASYEQYF
TGCAGCGTTGAGGGGACAGCCTCCTACGAGCAGTACTTC
>TRBJ1-3|NA|NA|TRBV5-1
CASSIIGRGSGNTIYF
TGCGCCAGCAGCATAATTGGTAGGGGGAGCGGAAACACCATATATTTT
>TRBJ2-7|NA|medium-sized|TRBV9
CASSPGLFYEQYF
TGTGCCAGCAGCCCAGGGCTCTTCTACGAGCAGTACTTC
>TRBJ2-5|NA|NA|TRBV15
CATSRGQDVQETQYF
TGTGCCACCAGCAGAGGACAGGACGTCCAAGAGACCCAGTACTTC
>TRBJ2-2|NA|NA|TRBV7-4
CASSVARGRVTGELFF
TGTGCCAGCAGCGTAGCGAGGGGTCGGGTCACCGGGGAGCTGTTTTTT
>TRBJ2-2|TRBD1|once|TRBV5-1
CASSESGTGITGELFF
TGCGCCAGCAGCGAATCCGGGACAGGGATCACCGGGGAGCTGTTTTTT
>TRBJ1-4|NA|NA|TRBV2
CASRREAGEKLFF
TGTGCCAGCAGGAGGGAGGCCGGGGAAAAACTGTTTTTT
>TRBJ2-1|NA|NA|TRBV19
CASSIPGSSYNEQFF
TGTGCCAGTAGTATCCCCGGGAGCTCCTACAATGAGCAGTTCTTC
>TRBJ1-2|NA|few|TRBV11-2
CASSLEPGANYGYTF
TGTGCCAGCAGCTTAGAACCGGGAGCTAACTATGGCTACACCTTC
>TRBJ2-3|TRBD2|NA|TRBV29-1
CSAPSGGNTDTQYF
TGCAGCGCCCCGAGCGGGGGTAACACAGATACGCAGTATTTT
>TRBJ2-3|TRBD1|NA|TRBV5-1
CASSYSSGTGGSDTQYF
TGCGCCAGCAGCTATTCCAGCGGGACAGGGGGATCCGATACGCAGTATTTT
>TRBJ1-6|NA|NA|TRBV27
CASRLSGTPVSDSPLHF
TGTGCCAGCAGACTTTCCGGGACACCCGTTTCGGATTCACCCCTCCACTTT
>TRBJ2-1|NA|NA|TRBV5-4
CASSRSTGKDYNEQFF
TGTGCCAGCAGCCGATCGACGGGGAAGGACTACAATGAGCAGTTCTTC
>TRBJ2-1|TRBD1|once|TRBV5-4
CASSLTGGDEQFF
TGTGCCAGCAGCTTGACAGGGGGTGATGAGCAGTTCTTC
>TRBJ1-1|NA|NA|TRBV7-9
CASSLASEAFF
TGTGCCAGCAGCTTAGCGAGTGAAGCTTTCTTT
>TRBJ1-2|NA|NA|TRBV6-6
CASSYSQGSYGYTF
TGTGCCAGCAGTTACTCCCAGGGTTCCTATGGCTACACCTTC
>TRBJ2-7|NA|NA|TRBV7-2
CASSLNGGSSYEQYF
TGTGCCAGCAGCTTAAACGGGGGAAGCTCCTACGAGCAGTACTTC
>TRBJ1-2|NA|NA|TRBV2
CASSAGVRGYTF
TGTGCCAGCAGTGCGGGGGTCAGAGGCTACACCTTC
>TRBJ2-5|TRBD1|NA|TRBV2
CATNPGQGRGDQYF
TGTGCCACTAACCCGGGACAGGGAAGGGGAGACCAGTACTTC
>TRBJ1-2|NA|NA|TRBV5-1
CASKESQNYGYTF
TGCGCCAGCAAGGAGAGTCAGAACTATGGCTACACCTTC
>TRBJ1-4|TRBD1|NA|TRBV5-1
CASNPMGTGYEKLFF
TGCGCCAGCAACCCGATGGGGACAGGCTATGAAAAACTGTTTTTT
>TRBJ1-1|TRBD1|NA|TRBV4-3
CASSQGQGKTEAFF
TGCGCCAGCAGCCAAGGACAGGGAAAGACTGAAGCTTTCTTT
>TRBJ2-7|TRBD2|NA|TRBV27
CASSSAGGTNYEQYF
TGTGCCAGCAGCTCAGCGGGAGGGACCAACTACGAGCAGTACTTC
>TRBJ1-1|NA|NA|TRBV27
CASSFKAWAEAFF
TGTGCCAGCAGTTTTAAAGCATGGGCTGAAGCTTTCTTT
>TRBJ2-2|NA|NA|TRBV5-4
CASLADGLANTGELFF
TGTGCCAGCTTGGCCGATGGTCTCGCGAACACCGGGGAGCTGTTTTTT
>TRBJ1-2|TRBD1|NA|TRBV9
CASSAGQGNYGYTF
TGTGCCAGCAGCGCGGGACAGGGAAACTATGGCTACACCTTC
>TRBJ2-2|TRBD2|NA|TRBV14
CASSRRTSGGAGELFF
TGTGCCAGCAGCCGTCGGACTAGCGGGGGGGCCGGGGAGCTGTTTTTT
>TRBJ1-2|NA|NA|TRBV5-1
CASSSEGQNYGYTF
TGCGCCAGCAGTAGTGAAGGACAGAACTATGGCTACACCTTC
>TRBJ2-2|NA|NA|TRBV25-1
CASSGGGTNTGELFF
TGTGCCAGCAGTGGTGGGGGGACGAACACCGGGGAGCTGTTTTTT
>TRBJ1-1|NA|NA|TRBV5-6
CASSGVGTTEAFF
TGTGCCAGCAGCGGCGTGGGGACCACTGAAGCTTTCTTT
>TRBJ1-6|NA|NA|TRBV11-2
CASSPGQYSPLHF
TGTGCCAGCAGCCCCGGACAGTATTCACCCCTCCACTTT
>TRBJ2-1|TRBD2|NA|TRBV13
CASSLGTSGRSSYNEQFF
TGTGCCAGCAGCTTAGGCACTAGCGGTCGGAGCTCCTACAATGAGCAGTTCTTC
>TRBJ1-1|NA|few|TRBV7-2
CASSLPRGFEAFF
TGTGCCAGCAGCTTACCCAGGGGTTTTGAAGCTTTCTTT
>TRBJ2-7|TRBD2|NA|TRBV4-1
CASSQEGLPTYEQYF
TGCGCCAGCAGCCAAGAGGGACTACCAACTTACGAGCAGTACTTC
>TRBJ1-5|NA|once|TRBV15
CATSRGRGNSNQPQHF
TGTGCCACCAGCAGGGGTCGAGGGAACAGCAATCAGCCCCAGCATTTT
>TRBJ2-1|TRBD1|once|TRBV9
CASSARRTGGYNEQFF
TGTGCCAGCAGCGCGAGGAGGACAGGGGGCTACAATGAGCAGTTCTTC
>TRBJ1-1|NA|NA|TRBV6-1
CASRLDTLNTEAFF
TGTGCCAGCAGGCTTGACACCCTGAACACTGAAGCTTTCTTT
>TRBJ1-1|NA|NA|TRBV9
CASSVAEGTGTEAFF
TGTGCCAGCAGCGTAGCTGAGGGCACGGGGACTGAAGCTTTCTTT
>TRBJ2-6|NA|NA|TRBV5-6
CASSLVGSGANVLTF
TGTGCCAGCAGCTTGGTAGGGTCCGGGGCCAACGTCCTGACTTTC
>TRBJ2-6|NA|once|TRBV30
CASYGSSGANVLTF
TGTGCCTCTTACGGTAGCTCTGGGGCCAACGTCCTGACTTTC
>TRBJ1-6|NA|NA|TRBV30
CAWSVRVRPLHF
TGTGCCTGGAGTGTACGTGTCAGACCCCTCCACTTT
>TRBJ1-4|NA|once|TRBV7-9
CASSLRQGNEKLFF
TGTGCCAGCAGCTTAAGGCAGGGTAATGAAAAACTGTTTTTT